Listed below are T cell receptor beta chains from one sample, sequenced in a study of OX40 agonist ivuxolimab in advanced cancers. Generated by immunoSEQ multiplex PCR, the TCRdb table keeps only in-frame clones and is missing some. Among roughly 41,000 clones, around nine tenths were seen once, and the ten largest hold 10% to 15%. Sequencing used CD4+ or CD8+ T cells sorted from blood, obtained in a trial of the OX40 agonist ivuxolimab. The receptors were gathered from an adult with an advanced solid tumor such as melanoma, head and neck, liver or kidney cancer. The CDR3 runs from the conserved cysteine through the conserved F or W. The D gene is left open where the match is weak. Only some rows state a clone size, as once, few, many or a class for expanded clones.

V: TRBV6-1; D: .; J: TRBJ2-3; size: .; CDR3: CASSEGWTASTDTQYF; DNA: TGTGCCAGCAGTGAAGGATGGACAGCTAGCACAGATACGCAGTATTTT
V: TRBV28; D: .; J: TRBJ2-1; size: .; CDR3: CASSLTRVTSSYNEQFF; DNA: TGTGCCAGCAGTTTGACCCGGGTTACTAGCTCCTACAATGAGCAGTTCTTC
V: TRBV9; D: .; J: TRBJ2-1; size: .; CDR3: CASSVDGAVYNEQFF; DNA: TGTGCCAGCAGCGTAGACGGGGCAGTATACAATGAGCAGTTCTTC
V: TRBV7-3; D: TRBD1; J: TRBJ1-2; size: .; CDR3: CASSAAGTGVDGYTF; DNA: TGTGCCAGCAGCGCCGCCGGGACAGGGGTGGATGGCTACACCTTC
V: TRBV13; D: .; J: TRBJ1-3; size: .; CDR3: CASSLGSSGNTIYF; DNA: TGTGCCAGCAGCTTGGGATCGTCTGGAAACACCATATATTTT
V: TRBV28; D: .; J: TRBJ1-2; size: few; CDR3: CATRGVYGYTF; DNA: TGTGCCACCCGGGGGGTATATGGCTACACCTTC
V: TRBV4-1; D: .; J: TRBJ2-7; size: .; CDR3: CASSQDGSGGSYEQYF; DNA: TGCGCCAGCAGCCAAGATGGATCCGGGGGCTCCTACGAGCAGTACTTC
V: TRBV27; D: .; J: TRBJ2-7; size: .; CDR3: CASFSVSYEQYF; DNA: TGTGCCAGCTTCAGTGTATCCTACGAGCAGTACTTC
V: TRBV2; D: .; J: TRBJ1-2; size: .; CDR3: CASSAGGGLGYTF; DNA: TGTGCCAGCAGCGCAGGTGGGGGGCTTGGCTACACCTTC
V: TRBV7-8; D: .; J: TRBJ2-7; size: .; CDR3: CASSSLAAITYEQYF; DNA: TGTGCCAGCAGCTCTTTAGCGGCCATCACCTACGAGCAGTACTTC
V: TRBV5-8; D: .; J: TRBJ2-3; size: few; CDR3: CASSLNPQGDTQYF; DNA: TGTGCCAGCAGCCTAAACCCCCAGGGGGATACGCAGTATTTT
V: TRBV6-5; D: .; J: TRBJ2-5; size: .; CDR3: CASSYLAERQETQYF; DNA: TGTGCCAGCAGTTACTTGGCCGAGCGCCAAGAGACCCAGTACTTC
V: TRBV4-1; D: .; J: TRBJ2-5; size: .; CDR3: CASSPQGDSRTQYF; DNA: TGCGCCAGCAGCCCCCAGGGGGACTCAAGGACCCAGTACTTC
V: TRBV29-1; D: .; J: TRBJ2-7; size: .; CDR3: CSVAGGDSYEQYF; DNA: TGCAGCGTTGCGGGCGGGGACTCCTACGAGCAGTACTTC
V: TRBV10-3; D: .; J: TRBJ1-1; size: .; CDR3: CAITDMLNTEAFF; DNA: TGTGCCATCACCGACATGCTGAACACTGAAGCTTTCTTT
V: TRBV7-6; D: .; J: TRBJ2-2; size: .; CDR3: CASSFRNTGELFF; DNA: TGTGCCAGCAGCTTTAGGAACACCGGGGAGCTGTTTTTT
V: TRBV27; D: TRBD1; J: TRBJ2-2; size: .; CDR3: CASSLPKGAGTGELFF; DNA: TGTGCCAGCAGTTTACCGAAGGGGGCGGGCACCGGGGAGCTGTTTTTT
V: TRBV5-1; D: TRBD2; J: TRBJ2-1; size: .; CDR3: CASSLWRGDDNEQFF; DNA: TGCGCCAGCAGCTTGTGGCGGGGGGACGACAATGAGCAGTTCTTC
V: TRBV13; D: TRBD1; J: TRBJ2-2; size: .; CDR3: CASSPGQATGELFF; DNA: TGTGCCAGCAGCCCAGGACAGGCCACCGGGGAGCTGTTTTTT
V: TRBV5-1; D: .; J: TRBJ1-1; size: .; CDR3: CASSFVFPNTEAFF; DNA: TGCGCCAGCAGCTTTGTCTTCCCGAACACTGAAGCTTTCTTT
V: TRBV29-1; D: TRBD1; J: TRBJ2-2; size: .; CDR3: CSVPLTGVHGELFF; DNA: TGCAGCGTCCCATTGACAGGGGTCCACGGGGAGCTGTTTTTT
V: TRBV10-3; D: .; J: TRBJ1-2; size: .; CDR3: CAISESAETNYGYTF; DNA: TGTGCCATCAGTGAAAGTGCGGAGACTAACTATGGCTACACCTTC
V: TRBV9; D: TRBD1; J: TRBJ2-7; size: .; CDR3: CASSRSSGTGFIYEQYF; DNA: TGTGCCAGCAGCCGGAGTTCCGGGACAGGGTTTATCTACGAGCAGTACTTC
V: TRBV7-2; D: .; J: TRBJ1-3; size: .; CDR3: CASSSTGNTIYF; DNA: TGTGCCAGCAGCTCCACCGGAAACACCATATATTTT
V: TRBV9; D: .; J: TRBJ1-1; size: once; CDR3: CASSVATWDEAFF; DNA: TGTGCCAGCAGCGTAGCTACATGGGATGAAGCTTTCTTT
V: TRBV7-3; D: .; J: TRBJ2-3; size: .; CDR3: CASSSGVGVSSTDTQYF; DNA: TGTGCCAGCAGCTCAGGGGTTGGGGTTTCTAGCACAGATACGCAGTATTTT
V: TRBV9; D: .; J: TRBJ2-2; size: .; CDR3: CASSAPPRVDTGELFF; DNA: TGTGCCAGCAGCGCCCCCCCCAGGGTTGACACCGGGGAGCTGTTTTTT
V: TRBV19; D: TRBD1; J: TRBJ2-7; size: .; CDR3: CASSVGTGFYEQYF; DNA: TGTGCCAGTAGTGTCGGGACAGGGTTCTACGAGCAGTACTTC
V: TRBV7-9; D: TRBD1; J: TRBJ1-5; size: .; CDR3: CASSTGGQPQHF; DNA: TGTGCCAGCAGTACAGGGGGCCAGCCCCAGCATTTT
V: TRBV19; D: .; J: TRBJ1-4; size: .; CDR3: CASSMGGIYEKLFF; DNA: TGTGCCAGTAGTATGGGGGGGATTTACGAAAAACTGTTTTTT
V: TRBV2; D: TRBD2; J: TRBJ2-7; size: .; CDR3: CASSDAGDPGAGGRNEQYF; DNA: TGTGCCAGCAGTGACGCCGGGGACCCAGGAGCGGGGGGCCGGAACGAGCAGTACTTC
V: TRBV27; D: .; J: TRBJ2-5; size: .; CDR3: CASLSIVGDQETQYF; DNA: TGTGCCAGCTTATCGATAGTGGGGGACCAAGAGACCCAGTACTTC
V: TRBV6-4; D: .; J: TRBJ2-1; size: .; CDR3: CASSDSGAGYNEQFF; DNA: TGTGCCAGCAGTGACTCGGGGGCCGGATATAATGAGCAGTTCTTC
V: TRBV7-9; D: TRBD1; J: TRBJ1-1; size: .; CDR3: CASSPRDREGPEAFF; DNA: TGTGCCAGCAGCCCCCGAGACAGGGAGGGACCTGAAGCTTTCTTT
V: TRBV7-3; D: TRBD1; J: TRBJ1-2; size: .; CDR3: CASSLTGQGDYGYTF; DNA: TGTGCCAGCAGCCTTACAGGACAGGGGGACTATGGCTACACCTTC
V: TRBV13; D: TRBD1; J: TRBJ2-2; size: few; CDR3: CASSSDRLNTGELFF; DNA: TGTGCCAGCAGCTCGGACAGGCTAAACACCGGGGAGCTGTTTTTT
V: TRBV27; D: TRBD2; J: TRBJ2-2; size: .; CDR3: CASTPLGQRGGAGELFF; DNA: TGTGCCAGCACTCCCTTGGGCCAGCGGGGAGGGGCCGGGGAGCTGTTTTTT
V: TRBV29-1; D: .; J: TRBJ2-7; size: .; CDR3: CSVESSPYEQYF; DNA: TGCAGCGTTGAATCTTCACCCTACGAGCAGTACTTC
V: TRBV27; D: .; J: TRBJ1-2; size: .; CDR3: CASSFGPDYGYTF; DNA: TGTGCCAGCAGTTTTGGACCGGACTATGGCTACACCTTC
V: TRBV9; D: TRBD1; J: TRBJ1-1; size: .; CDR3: CASSVTTGVEAFF; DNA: TGTGCCAGCAGCGTAACTACAGGGGTTGAAGCTTTCTTT
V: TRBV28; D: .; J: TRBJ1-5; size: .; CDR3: CASSLWGSGINQPQHF; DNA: TGTGCCAGCAGTTTATGGGGCAGCGGGATCAATCAGCCCCAGCATTTT
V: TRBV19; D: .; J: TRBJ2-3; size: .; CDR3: CASSIRLHTDTQYF; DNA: TGTGCCAGTAGTATTCGACTTCACACAGATACGCAGTATTTT
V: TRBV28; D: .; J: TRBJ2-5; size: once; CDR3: CASSLMVQLAETQYF; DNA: TGTGCCAGCAGTTTAATGGTACAGCTTGCAGAGACCCAGTACTTC